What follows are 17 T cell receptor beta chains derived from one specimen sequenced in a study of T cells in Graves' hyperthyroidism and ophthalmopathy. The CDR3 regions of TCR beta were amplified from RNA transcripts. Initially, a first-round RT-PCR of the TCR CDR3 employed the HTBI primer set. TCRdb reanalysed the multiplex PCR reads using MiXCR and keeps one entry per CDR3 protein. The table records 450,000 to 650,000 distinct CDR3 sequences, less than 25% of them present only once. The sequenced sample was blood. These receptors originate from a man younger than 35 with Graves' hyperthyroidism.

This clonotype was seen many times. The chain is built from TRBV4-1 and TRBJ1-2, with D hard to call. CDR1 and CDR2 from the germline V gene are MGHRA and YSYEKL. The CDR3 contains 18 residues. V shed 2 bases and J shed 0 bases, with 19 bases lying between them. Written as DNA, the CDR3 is TGCGCCAGCAGCCAACCGGGAGGCAGCTTCCCTGCTAACTATGGCTACACCTTC. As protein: CASSQPGGSFPANYGYTF.

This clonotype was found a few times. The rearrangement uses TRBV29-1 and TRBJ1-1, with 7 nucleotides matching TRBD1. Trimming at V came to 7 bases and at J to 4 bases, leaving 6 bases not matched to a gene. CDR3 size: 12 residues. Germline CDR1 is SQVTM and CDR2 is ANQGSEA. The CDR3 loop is CSAFRGGTEAFF. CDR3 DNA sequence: TGCAGCGCTTTCAGGGGGGGCACTGAAGCTTTCTTT.

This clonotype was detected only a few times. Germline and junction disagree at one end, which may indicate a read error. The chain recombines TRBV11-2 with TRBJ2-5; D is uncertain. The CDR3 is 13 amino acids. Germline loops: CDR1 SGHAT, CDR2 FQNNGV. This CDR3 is CASSLLGRETKYF. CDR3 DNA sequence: TGTGCCAGCAGCTTATTGGGTCGAGAGACCAAGTACTTC.

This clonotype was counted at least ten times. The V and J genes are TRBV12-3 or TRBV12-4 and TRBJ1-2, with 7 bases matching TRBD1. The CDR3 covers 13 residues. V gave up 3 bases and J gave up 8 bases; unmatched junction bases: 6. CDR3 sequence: CASSLKGAPGYTF. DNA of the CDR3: TGTGCCAGCAGTTTGAAGGGGGCGCCCGGCTACACCTTC.

DNA of the CDR3: TGTGCCTGGAGCAGGGTACGGACCGGGGAGCTGTTTTTT. Its protein is CAWSRVRTGELFF. This rearrangement joins TRBV30 to TRBJ2-2, with D possibly TRBD1 on 5 matching bases. This CDR3 is built from 13 residues. V was cut by 3 bases and J by 5 bases, with 10 bases left in between. The germline V gene encodes CDR1 GTSNPN and CDR2 SVGIG (reference sequence).

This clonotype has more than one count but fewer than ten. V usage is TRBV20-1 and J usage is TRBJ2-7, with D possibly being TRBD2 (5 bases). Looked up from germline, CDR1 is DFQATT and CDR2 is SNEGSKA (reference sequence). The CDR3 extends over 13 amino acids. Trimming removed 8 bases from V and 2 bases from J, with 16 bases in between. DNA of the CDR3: TGCAGTACTCCGGCCGGGAATCCCTACGAGCAGTACTTC. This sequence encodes CSTPAGNPYEQYF.

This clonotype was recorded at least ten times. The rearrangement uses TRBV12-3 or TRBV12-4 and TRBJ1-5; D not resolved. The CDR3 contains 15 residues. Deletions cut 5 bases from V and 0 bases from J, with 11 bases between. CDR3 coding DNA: TGTGCCAGCAGTAGAGGAACCCGTAGCAATCAGCCCCAGCATTTT. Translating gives CASSRGTRSNQPQHF.

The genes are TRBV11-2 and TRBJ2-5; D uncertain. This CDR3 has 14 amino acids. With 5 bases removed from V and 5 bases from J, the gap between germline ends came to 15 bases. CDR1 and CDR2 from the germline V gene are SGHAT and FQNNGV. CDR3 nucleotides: TGTGCCAGCAGCCCCTCCCAGAGGTTGGAGACCCAGTACTTC. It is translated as CASSPSQRLETQYF. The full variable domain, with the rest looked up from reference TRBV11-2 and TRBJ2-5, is EAGVAQSPRYKIIEKRQSVAFWCNPISGHATLYWYQQILGQGPKLLIQFQNNGVVDDSQLPKDRFSAERLKGVDSTLKIQPAKLEDSAVYLCASSPSQRLETQYFGPGTRLLVL.

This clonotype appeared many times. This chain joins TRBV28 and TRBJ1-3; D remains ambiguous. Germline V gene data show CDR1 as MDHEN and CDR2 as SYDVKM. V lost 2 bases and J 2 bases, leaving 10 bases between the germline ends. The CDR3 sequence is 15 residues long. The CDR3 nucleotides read TGTGCCAGCAGTTTAAGGGCCGGGACTGGAAACACCATATATTTT. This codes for CASSLRAGTGNTIYF.

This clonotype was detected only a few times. CDR3 protein: CASSQVGLGGNTIYF. The CDR3 DNA sequence: TGTGCCAGCAGCCAAGTGGGCTTAGGTGGAAACACCATATATTTT. The rearrangement links TRBV3-1 to TRBJ1-3; the D is unclear. The CDR3 runs 15 residues. V lost 1 base to trimming and J lost 3 bases, with 10 bases between them. The germline V gene has CDR1 LGHDT and CDR2 YNNKEL (reference sequence). Combining the CDR3 with reference TRBV3-1 and TRBJ1-3 gives the whole variable domain DTAVSQTPKYLVTQMGNDKSIKCEQNLGHDTMYWYKQDSKKFLKIMFSYNNKELIINETVPNRFSPKSPDKAHLNLHINSLELGDSAVYFCASSQVGLGGNTIYFGEGSWLTVV.

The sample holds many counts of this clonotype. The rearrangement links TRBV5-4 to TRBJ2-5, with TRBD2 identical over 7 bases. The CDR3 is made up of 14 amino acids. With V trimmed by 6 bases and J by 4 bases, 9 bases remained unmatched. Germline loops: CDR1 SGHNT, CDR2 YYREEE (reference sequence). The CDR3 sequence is CASTLGLVGETQYF. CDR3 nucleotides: TGTGCCAGCACCCTTGGACTAGTAGGAGAGACCCAGTACTTC.

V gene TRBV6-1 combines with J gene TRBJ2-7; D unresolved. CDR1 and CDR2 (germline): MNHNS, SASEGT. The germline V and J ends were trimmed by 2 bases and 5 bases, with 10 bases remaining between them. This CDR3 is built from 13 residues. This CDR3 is CASSELKPDEQYF. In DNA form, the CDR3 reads TGTGCCAGCAGTGAACTTAAACCCGACGAGCAGTACTTC.

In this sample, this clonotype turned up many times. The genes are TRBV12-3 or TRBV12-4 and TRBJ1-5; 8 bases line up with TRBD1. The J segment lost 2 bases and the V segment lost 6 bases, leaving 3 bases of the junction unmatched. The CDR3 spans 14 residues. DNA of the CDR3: TGTGCCAGCAGCAGGACAGGGCGCAATCAGCCCCAGCATTTT. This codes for CASSRTGRNQPQHF.

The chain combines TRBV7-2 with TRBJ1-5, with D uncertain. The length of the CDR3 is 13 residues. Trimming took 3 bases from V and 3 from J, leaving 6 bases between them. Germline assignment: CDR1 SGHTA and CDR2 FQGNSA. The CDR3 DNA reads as TGTGCCAGCAGCTTCCAGCTCAATCAGCCCCAGCATTTT. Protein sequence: CASSFQLNQPQHF.

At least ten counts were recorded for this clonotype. The CDR3 DNA follows: TGTGCCAGCAGTTTGGCTAGAAAAGAGACCCAGTACTTC. It encodes CASSLARKETQYF. The chain employs TRBV12-3 or TRBV12-4 and TRBJ2-5; D gene ambiguous. The CDR3 is 13 amino acids. Trimming took 3 bases from V and 3 from J, leaving 8 bases between them.

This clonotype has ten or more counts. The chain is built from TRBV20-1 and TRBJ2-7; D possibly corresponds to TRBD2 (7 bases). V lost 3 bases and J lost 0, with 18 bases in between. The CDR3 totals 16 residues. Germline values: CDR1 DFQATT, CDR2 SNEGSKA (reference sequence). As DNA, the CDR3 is TGCAGTGCTAGTATGGCGGGGGCTCCACGCTCCTACGAGCAGTACTTC. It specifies CSASMAGAPRSYEQYF.

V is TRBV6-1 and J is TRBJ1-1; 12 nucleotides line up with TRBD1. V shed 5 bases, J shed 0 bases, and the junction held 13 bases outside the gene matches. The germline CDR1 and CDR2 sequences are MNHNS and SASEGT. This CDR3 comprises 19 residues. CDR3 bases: TGTGCCAGCAGTAAAACGACCGGGACAGGGGGCGCGATGAACACTGAAGCTTTCTTT. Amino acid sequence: CASSKTTGTGGAMNTEAFF.